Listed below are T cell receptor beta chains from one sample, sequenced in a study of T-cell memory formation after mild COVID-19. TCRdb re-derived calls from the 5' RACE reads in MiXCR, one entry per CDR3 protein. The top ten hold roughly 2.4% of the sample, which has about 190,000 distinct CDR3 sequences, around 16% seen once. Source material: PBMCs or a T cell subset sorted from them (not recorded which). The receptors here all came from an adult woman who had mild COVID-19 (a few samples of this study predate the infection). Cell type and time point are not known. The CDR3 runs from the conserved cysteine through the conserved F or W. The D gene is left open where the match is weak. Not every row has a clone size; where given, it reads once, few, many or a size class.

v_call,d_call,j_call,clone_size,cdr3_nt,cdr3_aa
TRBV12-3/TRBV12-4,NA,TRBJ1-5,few,TGTGCCAGCAGGCAGGGGCCTACCGCTCATCAGCCCCAGCATTTT,CASRQGPTAHQPQHF
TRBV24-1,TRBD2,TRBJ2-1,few,TGTGCCACCAGTGTCGGGGGGGCAGCAAATGAGCAGTTCTTC,CATSVGGAANEQFF
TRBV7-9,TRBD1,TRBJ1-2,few,TGTGCCAGCAGCCATCCACAGGGGGCAGGCTACACCTTC,CASSHPQGAGYTF
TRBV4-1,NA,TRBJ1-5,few,TGCGCCAGCAGCCAAGGGGCGTACATTAGGGGCCTTAGCAATCAGCCCCAGCATTTT,CASSQGAYIRGLSNQPQHF
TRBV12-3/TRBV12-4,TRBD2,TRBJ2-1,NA,TGTGCCATCCATAGCGGGGGTTCCTACAATGAGCAGTTCTTC,CAIHSGGSYNEQFF
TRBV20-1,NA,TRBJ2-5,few,TGCAGTGCTAGTCAGGGTGGAGAGACCCAGTACTTC,CSASQGGETQYF
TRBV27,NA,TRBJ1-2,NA,TGTGCCAGCAGTTTTGCGGGGGTTCGCGATGGCTACACCTTC,CASSFAGVRDGYTF
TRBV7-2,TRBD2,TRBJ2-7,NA,TGTGCCAGCAGCTTAGTACTAGCGGGAAGCGAGCAGTACTTC,CASSLVLAGSEQYF
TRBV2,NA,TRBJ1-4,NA,TGTGCCGGTTCTCGAGAAGAAAAACTGTTTTTT,CAGSREEKLFF
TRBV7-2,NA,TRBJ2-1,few,TGTGCCAGCAGCTCAAGTCCGTCCTACAATGAGCAGTTCTTC,CASSSSPSYNEQFF
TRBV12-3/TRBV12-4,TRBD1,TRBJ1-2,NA,TGTGCCAGCAAGTCGGCAGGGGGCGGGGTGAGGGGCTACACCTTC,CASKSAGGGVRGYTF
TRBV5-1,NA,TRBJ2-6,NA,TGCGCCAGCAGCTTGGCCGATCCTGGGGCCAACGTCCTGACTTTC,CASSLADPGANVLTF
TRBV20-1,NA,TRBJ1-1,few,TGCAGTGCCCAGCGGATGTACACTGAAGCTTTCTTT,CSAQRMYTEAFF
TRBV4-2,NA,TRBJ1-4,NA,TGTGCCAGCAGCCCCTCTGTTTCAGCAACTAATGAAAAACTGTTTTTT,CASSPSVSATNEKLFF
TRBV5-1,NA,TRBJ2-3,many,TGCGCCAGCAGCTTGGTTGTCGATACGCAGTATTTT,CASSLVVDTQYF
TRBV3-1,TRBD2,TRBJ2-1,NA,TGTGCCAGCAGCCCCGGACTAGCGGGAGTATCCGCCAATGAGCAGTTCTTC,CASSPGLAGVSANEQFF
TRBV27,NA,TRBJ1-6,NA,TGTGCCAGCAGTTTGGACAGCAATTCACCCCTCCACTTT,CASSLDSNSPLHF
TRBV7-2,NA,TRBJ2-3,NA,TGTGCCAGCAGCTTCTCCCCCTCTGATACGCAGTATTTT,CASSFSPSDTQYF
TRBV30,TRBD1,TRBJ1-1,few,TGTGCCTACTTACGGGACAGGGGAATTTCTCGACCTGAAGCTTTCTTT,CAYLRDRGISRPEAFF
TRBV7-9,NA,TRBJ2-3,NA,TGTGCCAGCAGCTGGCAACGGGATATCACAGATACGCAGTATTTT,CASSWQRDITDTQYF
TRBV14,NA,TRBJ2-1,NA,TGTGCCAGCAGCCACCGACTGGGGCGGGGAGGCGGCGGTGAGCAGTTCTTC,CASSHRLGRGGGGEQFF
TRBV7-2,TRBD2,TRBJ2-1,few,TGTGCCAGCAGCTTAAGTAGGCTAGCGGACAATGAGCAGTTCTTC,CASSLSRLADNEQFF
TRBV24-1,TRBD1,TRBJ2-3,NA,TGTGCCACCAGTGATTTACGCAGGGGGCAGACAGATACGCAGTATTTT,CATSDLRRGQTDTQYF
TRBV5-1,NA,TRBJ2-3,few,TGCGCCAGCAGCTTGGAGCAGGCAAATACGCAGTATTTT,CASSLEQANTQYF
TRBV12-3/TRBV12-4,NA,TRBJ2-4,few,TGTGCCAGCAGTTTAGCGTTTCGGGGGTTGGGCAAAAACATTCAGTACTTC,CASSLAFRGLGKNIQYF
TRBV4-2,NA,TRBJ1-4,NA,TGTGCCAGCAGCCAAGGTGGAACTAATGAAAAACTGTTTTTT,CASSQGGTNEKLFF
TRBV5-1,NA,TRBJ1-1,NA,TGCGCCAGCAGCTTGGCCGGACAGTTAGAAGCTTTCTTT,CASSLAGQLEAFF
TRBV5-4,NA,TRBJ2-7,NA,TGTGCCAGCAGCCCGACCAGGAGGCGGGGATACGAGCAGTACTTC,CASSPTRRRGYEQYF
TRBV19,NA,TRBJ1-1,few,TGTGCCAGTAGTGCTCTCTCTTTAGGGAACACTGAAGCTTTCTTT,CASSALSLGNTEAFF
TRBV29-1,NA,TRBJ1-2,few,TGCAGCGTTGAAAGGGCAGGGTCATATGGCTACACCTTC,CSVERAGSYGYTF
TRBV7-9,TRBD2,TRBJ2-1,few,TGTGCCAGCAGCCCGGGACTAGCGGGAGTTGAGGAGCAGTTCTTC,CASSPGLAGVEEQFF
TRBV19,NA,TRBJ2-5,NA,TGTGCCGTCAGGGGATCCCAAGAGACCCAGTACTTC,CAVRGSQETQYF
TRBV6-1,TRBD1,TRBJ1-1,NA,TGTGCCAGCATCCTCGACAGGGCGAACACTGAAGCTTTCTTT,CASILDRANTEAFF
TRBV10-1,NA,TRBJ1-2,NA,TGCGCCAGCGTGCCGATACCGAGTGGACCCGACTATGGCTACACCTTC,CASVPIPSGPDYGYTF
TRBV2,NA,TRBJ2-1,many,TGTGCCAGCTCAGGGAATGAGCAGTTCTTC,CASSGNEQFF
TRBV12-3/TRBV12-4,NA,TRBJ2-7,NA,TGTGCCAGCAGTTTAAGGGACACCAGATCCTACGAGCAGTACTTC,CASSLRDTRSYEQYF
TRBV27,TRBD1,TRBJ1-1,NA,TGTGCCAGCAGCTTACAGGGGGCTGTTCCCACTGAAGCTTTCTTT,CASSLQGAVPTEAFF
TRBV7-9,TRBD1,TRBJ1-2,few,TGTGCCAGCCGCGGGACAGGGGCCTATGGCTACACCTTC,CASRGTGAYGYTF
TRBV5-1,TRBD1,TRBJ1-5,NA,TGCGCCAGCAGCGAGGGACAGCTCAATCAGCCCCAGCATTTT,CASSEGQLNQPQHF
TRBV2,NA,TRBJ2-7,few,TGTGCCAGCAGTTCTCTCTCCTACGAGCAGTACTTC,CASSSLSYEQYF
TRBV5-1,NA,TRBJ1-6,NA,TGCGCCAGCAGCTTCGAGGGGGTAGGGAGTTCACCCCTCCACTTT,CASSFEGVGSSPLHF
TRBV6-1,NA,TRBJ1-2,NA,TGTGACAGCAGTGAAGCGCTTCGGGCAGCTTTCACCTTC,CDSSEALRAAFTF
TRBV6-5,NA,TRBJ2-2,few,TGTGCCAGCAGCTTCCGAGGGAGTCGAACCGGGGAGCTGTTTTTT,CASSFRGSRTGELFF
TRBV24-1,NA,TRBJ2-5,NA,TGTGCCACCAGTGACCCAAGACAATCTCAAGAGACCCAGTACTTC,CATSDPRQSQETQYF
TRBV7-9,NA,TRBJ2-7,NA,TGTGCCAGCAGCTTAAACTCAGGGTACTACGAGCAGTACTTC,CASSLNSGYYEQYF
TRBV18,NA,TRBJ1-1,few,TGTGCCAGCTCACCTATCCCCCAGAACACTGAAGCTTTCTTT,CASSPIPQNTEAFF
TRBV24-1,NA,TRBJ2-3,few,TGTGCCACCAGTGATTTTGGGGAGACCACAGATACGCAGTATTTT,CATSDFGETTDTQYF
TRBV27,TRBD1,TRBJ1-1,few,TGTGCCAGCAGTTTATCGCCGACAGGGACCACTGAAGCTTTCTTT,CASSLSPTGTTEAFF
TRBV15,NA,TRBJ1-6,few,TGTGCCACCAGCGGGAGCTCCTATAATTCACCCCTCCACTTT,CATSGSSYNSPLHF
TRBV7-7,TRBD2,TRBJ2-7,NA,TGTGCTAGCAGCCCGCGGACTAGGGCTGAGCAGTACTTC,CASSPRTRAEQYF
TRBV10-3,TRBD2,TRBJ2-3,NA,TGTGCCATCAGTAGCGGGGGGGGCACAGATACGCAGTATTTT,CAISSGGGTDTQYF
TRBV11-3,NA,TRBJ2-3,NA,TGTGCCAGCAGCTTTTATCAAGGGGGAGATACGCAGTATTTT,CASSFYQGGDTQYF